The clone carrying this T cell receptor (beta chain) was seen a few times. The germline CDR1 and CDR2 sequences are SGHTA and FQGNSA. This CDR3 is 16 amino acids long. J lost 6 bases, V lost 5 bases, and 6 bases had no gene match. These data are taken from a study of blood T cell repertoires in COVID-19. Overall study: Collection of acute and convalescent COVID-19 samples took place in the United States, Italy and Spain. Sample material is recorded as cDNA or gDNA derived from T cells, B-cell-depleted T cells, or PBMCs.

Using immunoSEQ multiplex PCR, the repertoire was profiled, and TCRdb retains in-frame clones only, with some absent. The table lists approximately 500,000 clones, about 91% of them singletons. One Seattle source followed patients from active infection through their disease course. This chain uses TRBV7-2 with TRBJ2-1, with 14 bases that match TRBD2. The sequencing sample was made of peripheral blood. This TCR derives from a man younger than 30 with COVID-19, enrolled during active disease. CDR3 nucleotides: TGTGCCAGCAGCCCGGGACTAGCGGGAGTATCCAATGAGCAGTTCTTC. Encoded protein: CASSPGLAGVSNEQFF.